One and the same sample provided the 6 T cell receptor beta chains below, sequenced in a study of shared clonotypes between healthy human individuals. The method was immunoSEQ multiplex PCR; TCRdb's version includes in-frame clones alone and lacks a portion of them. Found here are nearly 2 million clones, approximately 94% of them singletons; the top ten hold more than 0.95%. The naive CD8 fraction comprised CD45RO-negative cells positively selected for CCR7 and excluded terminally differentiated effector memory CD45RA+ cells. What was sequenced was naive CD8+ T cells sorted from blood. These receptors were collected from a man aged 18 to 30 in good health.

The chain carries TRBV4-1 and TRBJ2-7; D perhaps matches TRBD2 (6 bases). The CDR3 is made up of 14 amino acids. The germline V gene has CDR1 MGHRA and CDR2 YSYEKL. Trimming stripped 1 base from V and 3 bases from J, with 10 bases between. CDR3: CASSQVGRFYEQYF. CDR3 nucleotides: TGCGCCAGCAGCCAAGTAGGGAGGTTCTACGAGCAGTACTTC.

The V call is TRBV13, the J call TRBJ2-7; D is uncertain. V was pared by 3 bases and J by 5 bases, with 20 bases between. CDR3 length: 16 amino acids. Per the germline V gene, CDR1 is PRHDT and CDR2 is FYEKMQ (reference sequence). Written as DNA, the CDR3 is TGTGCCAGCAGCTTCGGGCCAACTATTATGGCGAACGAGCAGTACTTC. Translating it yields CASSFGPTIMANEQYF.

This rearrangement joins TRBV5-4 to TRBJ2-7, with 7 positions matching TRBD1. With 3 bases clipped from V and 3 bases from J, the junction kept 3 bases outside the gene matches. The CDR3 has 13 residues. Germline-derived CDR1 and CDR2 are SGHNT and YYREEE (reference sequence). The CDR3 sequence: CASSSDRDYEQYF. The DNA of the CDR3 is TGTGCCAGCAGCTCAGACAGGGACTACGAGCAGTACTTC.

The gene calls are TRBV18 and TRBJ1-2; D is perhaps TRBD1 (5 bases). This CDR3 is 16 amino acids long. With 0 bases removed from V and 2 bases from J, the gap between germline ends came to 13 bases. Germline V gene sequence: CDR1 KGHSH, CDR2 LQKENI. CDR3 sequence reads: CASSPPGLDSNYGYTF. Here the CDR3 DNA reads TGTGCCAGCTCACCACCGGGTCTAGACAGCAACTATGGCTACACCTTC.

The gene calls are TRBV11-2 and TRBJ2-1; D might be TRBD1 (6 bases). The germline V gene encodes CDR1 SGHAT and CDR2 FQNNGV. The CDR3 extends over 16 amino acids. Trimming removed 5 bases from V and 7 bases from J, with 21 bases in between. In nucleotides, the CDR3 is TGTGCCAGCAGCCCCATCTGGCAGGGGTCTCGGAATGAGCAGTTCTTC. Translation: CASSPIWQGSRNEQFF.

The chain has TRBV6-5 and TRBJ2-7; 9 bases are a match to TRBD2. CDR1 is MNHEY, CDR2 SVGAGI, per germline. The CDR3 is made up of 15 amino acids. V shed 2 bases and J 6 bases; nucleotides not matched to a gene: 8. The CDR3 loop is CASSYGLGTSLEQYF. The CDR3 DNA reads TGTGCCAGCAGTTACGGGCTGGGGACTAGCCTCGAGCAGTACTTC.